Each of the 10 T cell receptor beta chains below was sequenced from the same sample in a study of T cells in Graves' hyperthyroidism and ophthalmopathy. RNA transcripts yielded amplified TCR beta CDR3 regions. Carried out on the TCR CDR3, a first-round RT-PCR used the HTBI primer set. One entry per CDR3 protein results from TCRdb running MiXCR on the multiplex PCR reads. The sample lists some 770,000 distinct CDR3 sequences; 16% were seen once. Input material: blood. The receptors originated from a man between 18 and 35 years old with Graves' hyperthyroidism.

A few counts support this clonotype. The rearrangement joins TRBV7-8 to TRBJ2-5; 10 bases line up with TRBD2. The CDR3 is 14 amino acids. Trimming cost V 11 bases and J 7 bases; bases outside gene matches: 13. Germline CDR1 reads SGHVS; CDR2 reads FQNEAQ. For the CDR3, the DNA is TGTGCCGGGGGGAGCGGGAGGGCCCTCGGGACCCAGTACTTC. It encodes CAGGSGRALGTQYF.

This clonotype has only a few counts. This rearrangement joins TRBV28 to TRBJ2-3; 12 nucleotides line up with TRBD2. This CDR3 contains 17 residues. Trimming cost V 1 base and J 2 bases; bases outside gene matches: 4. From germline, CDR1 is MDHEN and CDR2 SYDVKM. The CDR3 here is CASSLLASGRATDTQYF. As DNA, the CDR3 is TGTGCCAGCAGTTTATTGGCTAGCGGGAGGGCCACAGATACGCAGTATTTT.

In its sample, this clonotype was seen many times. The CDR3 loop reads CSARDPAVWTQYF. The CDR3, as DNA: TGCAGTGCTAGAGACCCCGCGGTCTGGACCCAGTACTTC. The rearrangement uses TRBV20-1 and TRBJ2-5; D not resolved. The germline V gene has CDR1 DFQATT and CDR2 SNEGSKA (reference sequence). V lost 0 bases, J lost 7 bases, and 12 bases lay in between. The CDR3 loop spans 13 amino acids.

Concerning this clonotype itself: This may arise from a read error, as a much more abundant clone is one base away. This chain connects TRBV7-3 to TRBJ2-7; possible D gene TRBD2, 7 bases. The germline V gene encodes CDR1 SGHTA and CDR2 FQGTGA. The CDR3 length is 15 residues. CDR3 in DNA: TGTGCCGGCAGCTTAGAGGCGGGGGCGCGGAACGAGCAGTACTTC. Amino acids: CAGSLEAGARNEQYF.

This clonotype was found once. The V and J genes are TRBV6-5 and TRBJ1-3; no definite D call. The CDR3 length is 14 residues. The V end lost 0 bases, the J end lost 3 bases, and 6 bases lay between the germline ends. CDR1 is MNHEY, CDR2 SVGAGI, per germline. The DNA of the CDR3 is TGTGCCAGCAGTTACTCCGGTGGTGGAAACACCATATATTTT. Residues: CASSYSGGGNTIYF.

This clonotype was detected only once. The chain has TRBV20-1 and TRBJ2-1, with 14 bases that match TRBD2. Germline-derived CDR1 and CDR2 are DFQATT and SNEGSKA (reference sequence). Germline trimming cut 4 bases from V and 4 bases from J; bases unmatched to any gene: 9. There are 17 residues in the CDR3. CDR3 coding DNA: TGCAGTGCTAAGTTTGGGACTAGCGGGAGTTGGTACAATGAGCAGTTCTTC. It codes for CSAKFGTSGSWYNEQFF.

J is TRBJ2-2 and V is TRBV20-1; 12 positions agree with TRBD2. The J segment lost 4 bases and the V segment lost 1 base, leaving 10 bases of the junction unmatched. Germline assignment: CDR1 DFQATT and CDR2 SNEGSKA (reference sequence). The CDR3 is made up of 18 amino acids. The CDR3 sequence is CSARARSLAGGATGELFF. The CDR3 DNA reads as TGCAGTGCTAGAGCCCGCTCACTAGCGGGAGGCGCCACCGGGGAGCTGTTTTTT.

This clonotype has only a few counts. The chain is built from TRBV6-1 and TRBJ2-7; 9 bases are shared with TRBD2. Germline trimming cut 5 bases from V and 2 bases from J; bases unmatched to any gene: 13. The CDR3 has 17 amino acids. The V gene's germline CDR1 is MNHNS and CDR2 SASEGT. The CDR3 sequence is CASSPNFSGRTTYEQYF. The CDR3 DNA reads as TGTGCCAGCAGTCCGAACTTCAGCGGGAGGACCACCTACGAGCAGTACTTC.

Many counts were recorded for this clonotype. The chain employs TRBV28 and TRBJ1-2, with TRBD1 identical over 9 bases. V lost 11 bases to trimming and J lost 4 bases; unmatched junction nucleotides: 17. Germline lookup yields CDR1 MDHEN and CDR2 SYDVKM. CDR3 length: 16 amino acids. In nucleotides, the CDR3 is TGTGCCGCCCTTAAGGGCGGGACAGGGAGACTCTATGGCTACACCTTC. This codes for CAALKGGTGRLYGYTF.

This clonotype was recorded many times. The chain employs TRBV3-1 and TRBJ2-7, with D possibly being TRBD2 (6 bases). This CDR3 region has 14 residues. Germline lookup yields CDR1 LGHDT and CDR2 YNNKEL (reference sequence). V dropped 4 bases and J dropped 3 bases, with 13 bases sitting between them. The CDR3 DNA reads TGTGCCAGCAGCCCCTCGGCGGGGAACTACGAGCAGTACTTC. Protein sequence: CASSPSAGNYEQYF.